The sequence of this T cell receptor (beta chain) was determined in a study of monozygotic twins with inflammatory bowel disease. TCRdb re-called the 5' RACE reads, yielding one record per CDR3 amino acid sequence without DNA. This table lists more than 300,000 distinct CDR3 sequences. General study findings and limits: Lower sharing of clonotypes with other individuals was seen in IBD patients than in healthy twins. This was most marked in patients showing signs of disease activity.

Germline values: CDR1 SGHRS, CDR2 YFSETQ. The CDR3 contains 12 residues. A note on this clonotype: What it binds is unknown.

Blood was collected, roughly 2.7 ml per donor. Specimen: blood. The receptor was derived from a human donor with ulcerative colitis or Crohn's disease, or a healthy co-twin of an affected twin (not recorded which). This chain uses TRBV5-1 with TRBJ1-1. CDR3 amino acids: CASSFGVGEAFF.